This T cell receptor (beta chain) is drawn from a study of blood T cell repertoires in COVID-19 (dated by TCRdb to the early 2020s). Concerning the study at large: Samples from collaborators originated in the United States, Italy and Spain and spanned both the acute and convalescent phases of COVID-19. Samples were obtained from the ongoing ImmuneRACE study (first 160 participants) and from some 1,300 subjects provided by 6 global collaborators. The repertoires were released in a freely available public database intended as a resource for research on the immune response to SARS-CoV-2. Where available, HLA class I and class II types were obtained from metadata supplied by the sample provider rather than from assay-based typing. The prospective study material was composed of cDNA or gDNA derived from T cells, B-cell-depleted T cells, or PBMCs. Nearly every sample came with metadata listing a de-identified subject ID, COVID-19 status, age in years and sex. The dataset comprised deeply sampled blood TCRbeta repertoires from subjects exposed to, actively infected with, or recovered from COVID-19. Here is what the overall study found, with its caveats: The quantity of clinical and demographic metadata differed by source and by participant and was supplied without curation.

The germline ends are 8 bases apart after V is trimmed by 4 bases and J by 4 bases. From cysteine to phenylalanine, the CDR3 is 13 amino acids long. Solely the CDR3 DNA is kept, with 39 bases framed from the first base. CDR1 and CDR2, looked up from the germline V gene, are LGHNA and YSLEER. TCRbeta CDR3 regions were amplified from genomic DNA by means of the immunoSEQ Assay, a bias-controlled multiplex PCR. The original methods were these. The number of nucleated cells in each sample was estimated from the amplification of reference gene primers within the assay. To quantify the absolute abundance of each unique TCRbeta CDR3 rearrangement, sequence reads were collapsed and filtered. Productive Simpson clonality was computed per sample as the square root of Simpson's diversity index over productive rearrangements. This is the immuneACCESS table as TCRdb keeps it, with only in-frame sequences that have V and J called. A part of the clones is gone; compared with another copy, unresolved V genes explain less than half, and the rest is unexplained. For V, J and clone size, that table is used; D and trimming come from the DNA. The sample table lists some 300,000 clones, around 91% of them with a count of one. Of the sample, 0.95% to 1.3% falls within the top ten clones.

In regard to this clone: The clone's antigen remains unknown. No base-level quality is on record; no much larger clone is a single base apart.

At one collaborating source in Seattle, patients were enrolled during active infection and were followed longitudinally through the course of disease. Each collaborating institution followed its own protocols to collect whole blood in K2EDTA tubes. For TCRbeta analysis, collaborators shipped samples as frozen whole blood, isolated PBMCs, or DNA extracted from either of those sample types. Rearrangement joined TRBV4-3 to TRBJ2-1, and possibly TRBD1, on 5 matching bases. This clonotype was sampled from a woman aged 40 to 49 with COVID-19, enrolled during active disease. Sequenced material: peripheral blood. The nucleotide sequence reads as follows: TGCGCCAGCAGCCCTGACAGTTACAATGAGCAGTTCTTC. It codes for CASSPDSYNEQFF.